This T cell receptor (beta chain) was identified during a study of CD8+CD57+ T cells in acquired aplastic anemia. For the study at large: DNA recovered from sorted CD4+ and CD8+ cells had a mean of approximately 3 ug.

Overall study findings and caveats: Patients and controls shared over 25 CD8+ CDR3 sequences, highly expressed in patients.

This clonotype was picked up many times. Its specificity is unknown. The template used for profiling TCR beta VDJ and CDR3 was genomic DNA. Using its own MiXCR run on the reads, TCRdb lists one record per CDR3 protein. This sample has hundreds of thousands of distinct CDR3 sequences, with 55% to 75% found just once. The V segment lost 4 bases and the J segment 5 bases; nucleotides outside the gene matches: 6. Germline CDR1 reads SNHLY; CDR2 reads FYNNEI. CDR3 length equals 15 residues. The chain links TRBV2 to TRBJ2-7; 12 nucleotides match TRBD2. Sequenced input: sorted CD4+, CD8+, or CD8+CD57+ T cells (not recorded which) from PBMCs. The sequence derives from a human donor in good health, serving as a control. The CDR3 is CASSALAGGPHEQYF. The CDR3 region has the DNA TGTGCCAGCAGTGCTCTAGCGGGGGGGCCCCACGAGCAGTACTTC.